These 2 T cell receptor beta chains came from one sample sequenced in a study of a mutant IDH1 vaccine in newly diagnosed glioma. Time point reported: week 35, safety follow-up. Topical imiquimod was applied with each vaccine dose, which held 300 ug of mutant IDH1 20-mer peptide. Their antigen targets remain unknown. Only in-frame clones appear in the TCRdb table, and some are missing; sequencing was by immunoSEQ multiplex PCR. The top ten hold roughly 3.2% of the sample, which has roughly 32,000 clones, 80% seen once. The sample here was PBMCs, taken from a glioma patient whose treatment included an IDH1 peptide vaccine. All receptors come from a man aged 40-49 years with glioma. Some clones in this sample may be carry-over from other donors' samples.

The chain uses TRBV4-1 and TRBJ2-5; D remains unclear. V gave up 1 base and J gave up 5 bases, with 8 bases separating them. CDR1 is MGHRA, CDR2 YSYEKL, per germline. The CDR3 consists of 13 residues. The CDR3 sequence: CASSQAVGETQYF. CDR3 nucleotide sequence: TGCGCCAGCAGCCAAGCGGTGGGGGAGACCCAGTACTTC.

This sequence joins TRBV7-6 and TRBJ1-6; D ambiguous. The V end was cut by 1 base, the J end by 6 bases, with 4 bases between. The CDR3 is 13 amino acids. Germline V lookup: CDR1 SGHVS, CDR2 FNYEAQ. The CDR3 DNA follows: TGTGCCAGCAGCTTAGGGGGTAATTCACCCCTCCACTTT. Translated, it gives CASSLGGNSPLHF.